The clone carrying this T cell receptor (beta chain) showed up just a few times. Its antigen is not identified. Unique molecular identifiers were present on the cDNA, which also gained a universal primer site by template switching. TCRdb ran MiXCR on the 5' RACE reads and lists one entry per CDR3 protein. The table has under 350,000 distinct CDR3 sequences, more than 8% seen once; the top ten hold 6% to 8.5%. These data belong to a study of identical twins. Study-level findings and limits: The study based its conclusions on cross-sectional statistical analysis and did not follow the same donors.

The J segment lost 2 bases and the V segment lost 1 base, leaving 9 bases of the junction unmatched. CDR3 length: 16 residues. Germline V gene sequence: CDR1 DFQATT, CDR2 SNEGSKA (reference sequence). These data are also associated with another study on yellow fever vaccine responses in identical twins. That study adds: Twins reportedly mounted vaccine T cell responses that seemed partly convergent, partly personalized.

This chain joins TRBV20-1 and TRBJ2-5; 8 bases line up with TRBD2. The material sequenced was CD8+ T cells sorted from blood. This clonotype was obtained from a woman under 30 in good health. The chain's CDR3 is CSARGGGRSVQETQYF. In DNA form, the CDR3 reads TGCAGTGCTAGAGGGGGCGGGAGGTCCGTGCAAGAGACCCAGTACTTC.